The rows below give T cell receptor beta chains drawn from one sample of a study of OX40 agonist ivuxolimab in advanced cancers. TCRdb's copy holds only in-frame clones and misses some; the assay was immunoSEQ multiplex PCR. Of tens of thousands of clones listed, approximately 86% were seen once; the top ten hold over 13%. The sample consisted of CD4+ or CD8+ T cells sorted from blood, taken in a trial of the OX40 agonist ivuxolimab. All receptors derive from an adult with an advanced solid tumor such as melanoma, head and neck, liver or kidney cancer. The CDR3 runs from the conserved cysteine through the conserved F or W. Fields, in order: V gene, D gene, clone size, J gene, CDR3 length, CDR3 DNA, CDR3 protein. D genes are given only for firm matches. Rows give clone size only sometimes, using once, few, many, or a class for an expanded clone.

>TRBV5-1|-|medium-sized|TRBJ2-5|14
TGCGCCAGCAGCTTTAATTCTGAGAGAGAGACCCAGTACTTC
CASSFNSERETQYF
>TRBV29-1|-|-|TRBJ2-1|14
TGCAGCGTTGAATTGCAGGGCTCCTACAATGAGCAGTTCTTC
CSVELQGSYNEQFF
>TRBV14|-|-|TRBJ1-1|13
TGTGCCAGCAGCCAAGGGTTCGGCCTTGAAGCTTTCTTT
CASSQGFGLEAFF
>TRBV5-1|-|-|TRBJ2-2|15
TGCGCCAGCAGCTTTGTCGGAATGAACACCGGGGAGCTGTTTTTT
CASSFVGMNTGELFF
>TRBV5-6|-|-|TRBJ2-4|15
TGTGCCAGCAGCCTGACCAGGGTGGACAAAAACATTCAGTACTTC
CASSLTRVDKNIQYF
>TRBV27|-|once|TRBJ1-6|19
TGTGCCAGCAGTTTATCGATGGCCTCGGAAGCGAACTATAATTCACCCCTCCACTTT
CASSLSMASEANYNSPLHF
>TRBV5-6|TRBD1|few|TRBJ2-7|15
TGTGCCAGCAGCTGGGGGACAGGGGGCCCCAACGAGCAGTACTTC
CASSWGTGGPNEQYF
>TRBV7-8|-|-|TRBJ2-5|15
TGTGCCAGCAGCCCGGGGGACAACCTTCAAGAGACCCAGTACTTC
CASSPGDNLQETQYF
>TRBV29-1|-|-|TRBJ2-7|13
TGCAGCGTTCAAGGGGGCGGGATATACGAGCAGTACTTC
CSVQGGGIYEQYF
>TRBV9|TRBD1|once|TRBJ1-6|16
TGTGCCAGCAGCGTAAACTGGGACAGGCGTAATTCACCCCTCCACTTT
CASSVNWDRRNSPLHF
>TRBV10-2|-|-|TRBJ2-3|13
TGCGCCAGCAGTTCTACAGGCACAGATACGCAGTATTTT
CASSSTGTDTQYF
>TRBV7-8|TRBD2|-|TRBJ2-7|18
TGTGCCAGCAGCCCCCACCTCAGACTAGCGGGCGAACCCTACGAGCAGTACTTC
CASSPHLRLAGEPYEQYF
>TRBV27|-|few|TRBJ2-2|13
TGTGCCAGCAGTTTATCGATGGCCGGGGAGCTGTTTTTT
CASSLSMAGELFF
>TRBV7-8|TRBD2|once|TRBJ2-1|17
TGTGCCAGCAGACGGACTAGCGGGGGCCCGAATTACAATGAGCAGTTCTTC
CASRRTSGGPNYNEQFF
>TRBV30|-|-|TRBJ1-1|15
TGTGCCTGGAGGGGTCCCGGGACAAGGAACACTGAAGCTTTCTTT
CAWRGPGTRNTEAFF
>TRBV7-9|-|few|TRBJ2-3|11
TGTGCCAGCAGCTCGACAGATACGCAGTATTTT
CASSSTDTQYF
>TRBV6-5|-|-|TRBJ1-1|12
TGTGCCAGCATGGATGGCGGCACTGAAGCTTTCTTT
CASMDGGTEAFF
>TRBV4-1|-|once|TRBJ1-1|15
TGCGCCAGCAGCCAAGGGGCCCACATGAACACTGAAGCTTTCTTT
CASSQGAHMNTEAFF
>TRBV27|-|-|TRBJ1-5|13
TGTGCCAGCAGTTCAAACATCAATCAGCCCCAGCATTTT
CASSSNINQPQHF
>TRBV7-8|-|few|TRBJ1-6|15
TGTGCCAGCAGCTCCAACACAGGGTCAAATTCACCCCTCCACTTT
CASSSNTGSNSPLHF
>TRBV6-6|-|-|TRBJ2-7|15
TGTGCCAGCAGTTACTCGAGGGGCACCGCCTACGAGCAGTACTTC
CASSYSRGTAYEQYF
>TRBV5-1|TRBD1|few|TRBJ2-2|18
TGCGCCAGCAGCTTCGGCCTTTACCGGGACAGTAACACCGGGGAGCTGTTTTTT
CASSFGLYRDSNTGELFF
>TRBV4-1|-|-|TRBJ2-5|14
TGCGCCAGCAGCCAGGGCCCAGGGACGGAGACCCAGTACTTC
CASSQGPGTETQYF
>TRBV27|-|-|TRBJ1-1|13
TGTGCCAGCAGTAAAGGGGGGAACACTGAAGCTTTCTTT
CASSKGGNTEAFF
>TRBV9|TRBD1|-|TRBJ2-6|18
TGTGCCAGCAGCGCCGGGGACAGGGTCGCCTCTGGGGCCAACGTCCTGACTTTC
CASSAGDRVASGANVLTF
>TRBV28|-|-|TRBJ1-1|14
TGTGCCAGCAGTTTGGAGATAGTGGCGGCTGAAGCTTTCTTT
CASSLEIVAAEAFF
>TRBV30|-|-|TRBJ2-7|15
TGTGCCTGGAGGGGGACGCTCCAGAGCTCCTACGAACAGTACTTC
CAWRGTLQSSYEQYF
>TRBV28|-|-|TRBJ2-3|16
TGTGCCAGCAGTCAACTATCGAGACTAAGCACAGATACGCAGTATTTT
CASSQLSRLSTDTQYF
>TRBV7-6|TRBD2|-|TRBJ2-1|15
TGTGCCAGCAGCCCCAATAGCGGGAGTTACAATGAGCAGTTCTTC
CASSPNSGSYNEQFF
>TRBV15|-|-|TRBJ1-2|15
TGTGCCACCAGCCGCCGCTCGACGGAAATCTATGGCTACACCTTC
CATSRRSTEIYGYTF
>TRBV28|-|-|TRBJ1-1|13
TGTGCCAGCAGTTTACTCCCGTACACTGAAGCTTTCTTT
CASSLLPYTEAFF
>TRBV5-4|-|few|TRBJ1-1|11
TGTGCCAGCAGCCTGAACACTGAAGCTTTCTTT
CASSLNTEAFF
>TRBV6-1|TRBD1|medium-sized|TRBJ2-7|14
TGTGCCAGCAGTGGCATCATGGACAGGGACGAGCAGTACTTC
CASSGIMDRDEQYF
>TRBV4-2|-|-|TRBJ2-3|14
TGTGCCAGCAGCCAGGACGACGGGACAGATACGCAGTATTTT
CASSQDDGTDTQYF
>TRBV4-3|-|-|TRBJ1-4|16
TGCGCCAGCAGCCAAGAAAGCGGTTCGGCTAATGAAAAACTGTTTTTT
CASSQESGSANEKLFF
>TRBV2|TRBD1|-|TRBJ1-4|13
TGTGCCAGCAGGGGACAGGGGGATGAAAAACTGTTTTTT
CASRGQGDEKLFF
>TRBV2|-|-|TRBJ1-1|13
TGTGCCAGCAGTGAACGGCGGAACACTGAAGCTTTCTTT
CASSERRNTEAFF
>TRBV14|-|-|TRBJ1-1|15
TGTGCCAGCAGCCAATTCCCCGCGCGGAACACTGAAGCTTTCTTT
CASSQFPARNTEAFF
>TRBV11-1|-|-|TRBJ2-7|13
TGTGCCAGCAGCCACCGGGGTTCACCCGAGCAGTACTTC
CASSHRGSPEQYF
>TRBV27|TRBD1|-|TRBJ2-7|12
TGTGCCAGCAGTTTGACAGGGCGCGAGCAGTACTTC
CASSLTGREQYF
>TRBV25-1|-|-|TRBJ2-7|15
TGTGCCAGCAGTGAATGGTCCGGGGGCCGTCCAGAGCAGTACTTC
CASSEWSGGRPEQYF
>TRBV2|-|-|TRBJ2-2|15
TGTGCCAGCAGTGAAGTCCGGGGTTCAACCGGGGAGCTGTTTTTT
CASSEVRGSTGELFF
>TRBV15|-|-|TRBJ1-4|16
TGTGCCACCAGCAGAGATGGGGCAGGGATTAATGAAAAACTGTTTTTT
CATSRDGAGINEKLFF
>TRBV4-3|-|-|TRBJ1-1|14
TGCGCCAGCAGCCAAGACCATTCGGGGTGGGAAGCTTTCTTT
CASSQDHSGWEAFF
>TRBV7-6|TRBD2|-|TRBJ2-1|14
TGTGCCAGCAGCTTAAGGCGAGCGGGGGGTGAGCAGTTCTTC
CASSLRRAGGEQFF
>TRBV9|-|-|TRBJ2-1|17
TGTGCCAGCAGCGTAGGAGGGGGGGAAAGCTCCTACAATGAGCAGTTCTTC
CASSVGGGESSYNEQFF
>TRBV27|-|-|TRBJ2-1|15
TGTGCCATCTCACGCGGGTCGAGCTCCTACAATGAGCAGTTCTTC
CAISRGSSSYNEQFF
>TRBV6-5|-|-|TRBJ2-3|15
TGTGCCAGCAGCACACTAGCTGGGAAAATGGATACGCAGTATTTT
CASSTLAGKMDTQYF
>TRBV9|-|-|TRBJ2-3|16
TGTGCCAGCAGTTTATTGTCGGGGGGCCGCACAGATACGCAGTATTTT
CASSLLSGGRTDTQYF
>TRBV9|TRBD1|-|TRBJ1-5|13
TGTGCCAGCAGCGTAACAGGGGATCAGCCCCAGCATTTT
CASSVTGDQPQHF
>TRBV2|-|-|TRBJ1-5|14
TGTGCCAGCAGAGAACGGTATAGCAATCAGCCCCAGCATTTT
CASRERYSNQPQHF
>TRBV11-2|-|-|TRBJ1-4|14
TGTGCCAGCAGCTTCTGGTCAACTAATGAAAAACTGTTTTTT
CASSFWSTNEKLFF
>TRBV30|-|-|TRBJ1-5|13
TGTGCCTGGAGTGTATCAGGGAATCAGCCCCAGCATTTT
CAWSVSGNQPQHF